A selection of T cell receptor beta chains follows, all from one sample in a study of cytomegalovirus exposure and HLA in healthy donors. The assay was immunoSEQ multiplex PCR, and TCRdb's table has in-frame clones only and misses some. The data contain 130,000 to 150,000 clones, roughly 80% of them singletons. The sequenced sample was PBMCs. These receptors came from a woman between 40 and 55 years old in good health and CMV-seropositive. Each CDR3 is given with its conserved first and last residue. The order of the fields is V gene, J gene, clone size, CDR3 length, D gene, CDR3 DNA, CDR3 protein. The D gene is left open where the match is weak. Clone size, where shown, is once, few, many, or a class for clones that have expanded.

TRBV2	TRBJ1-2	NA	15	TRBD1	TGTGCCAGCAGTGAGGGGACAGCCTGGAGCTATGGCTACACCTTC	CASSEGTAWSYGYTF
TRBV9	TRBJ2-7	NA	15	TRBD2	TGTGCCAGCAGCGCGGGACTAGCGGGTCCCTACGAGCAGTACTTC	CASSAGLAGPYEQYF
TRBV4-1	TRBJ1-6	NA	15	NA	TGCGCCAGCAGCCAAGGAGGGGAGGGTAATTCACCCCTCCACTTT	CASSQGGEGNSPLHF
TRBV28	TRBJ1-1	few	15	NA	TGTGCCAGCAGTTCCGCCGGGGTGGGGAACACTGAAGCTTTCTTT	CASSSAGVGNTEAFF
TRBV30	TRBJ1-3	NA	14	NA	TGTGCCTGGAGTGTCGGGGGATCCGGAAACACCATATATTTT	CAWSVGGSGNTIYF
TRBV10-3	TRBJ1-1	NA	13	NA	TGTGCCATCAGTGCAGTCCCCAGCACTGAAGCTTTCTTT	CAISAVPSTEAFF
TRBV19	TRBJ1-1	few	12	NA	TGTGCCAGTAGTATAACTCGGACTGAAGCTTTCTTT	CASSITRTEAFF
TRBV27	TRBJ2-7	once	16	TRBD2	TGTGCCAGCAGTTTATCGAAGACTAGCGGGGGGTACGAGCAGTACTTC	CASSLSKTSGGYEQYF
TRBV12-5	TRBJ1-1	NA	13	NA	TGTGCTAGTGGTTTGGGAGAGAACACTGAAGCTTTCTTT	CASGLGENTEAFF
TRBV2	TRBJ1-5	NA	16	TRBD1	TGTGCCAGCAGTGAGGGCAGGGGGCGGGTTGGGCAGCCCCAGCATTTT	CASSEGRGRVGQPQHF
TRBV18	TRBJ2-5	few	14	NA	TGTGCCAGCTCACCACCGTCTTCTAGTGGGACCCAGTACTTC	CASSPPSSSGTQYF
TRBV6-5	TRBJ2-3	NA	15	TRBD2	TGTGCCAGCACGAGGGCCGGGGGGGCCGGAGATACGCAGTATTTT	CASTRAGGAGDTQYF
TRBV11-2	TRBJ1-1	NA	18	TRBD1	TGTGCCAGCAGCTTAGTACTAGGACAGGGGGATAAGAACACTGAAGCTTTCTTT	CASSLVLGQGDKNTEAFF
TRBV13	TRBJ1-3	once	14	NA	TGTGCCAGCAGCTTAGACAGGCGTGGAAACACCATATATTTT	CASSLDRRGNTIYF
TRBV5-1	TRBJ1-4	few	15	TRBD1	TGCGCCAGCAGCTGGGACGCTACAGGGGGTGAAAAACTGTTTTTT	CASSWDATGGEKLFF
TRBV19	TRBJ1-1	NA	18	TRBD1	TGTGCCAGTAGTTTGGGGCGTCTGGCAGGGGGCGTCAGCACTGAAGCTTTCTTT	CASSLGRLAGGVSTEAFF
TRBV6-1	TRBJ2-2	once	15	TRBD1	TGTGCCAGCAAGTCCGGGACAGGGATCACCGGGGAGCTGTTTTTT	CASKSGTGITGELFF
TRBV5-4	TRBJ1-5	NA	15	TRBD1	TGTGCCAGCAGCTTGGGTGGGACAGGGAATCAGCCCCAGCATTTT	CASSLGGTGNQPQHF
TRBV20-1	TRBJ2-3	NA	10	NA	TGCAGTGCTAGACTGGATACGCAGTATTTT	CSARLDTQYF
TRBV7-9	TRBJ2-1	NA	15	TRBD2	TGTGCCAGCAGCCCTGGGGGGGAGACAGCTAATGAGCAGTTCTTC	CASSPGGETANEQFF
TRBV2	TRBJ1-5	NA	12	TRBD1	TGTGCCAGCGACAGGGAGAATCAGCCCCAGCATTTT	CASDRENQPQHF
TRBV2	TRBJ2-3	few	11	NA	TGTGCCAGCAGCCTGACAGATACGCAGTATTTT	CASSLTDTQYF
TRBV6-1	TRBJ1-6	NA	12	NA	TGTGCCAGCAGTGAAGCGTCCATACCCCTCCACTTT	CASSEASIPLHF
TRBV21-1	TRBJ1-1	few	14	NA	TGTGCCAGCAGCAGGGTCATCCAGGATACTGAAGCTTTCTTT	CASSRVIQDTEAFF